This record looks at one TCR beta chain sequence and its context. Donors, healthy HIV-negative adults, lacked recent acute infections or vaccinations. This specimen belongs to a study of shared clonotypes between healthy human individuals. Germline values: CDR1 SGHNT, CDR2 YYREEE (reference sequence). Trimming removed 0 bases at V and 1 base at J, with 13 bases between. The CDR3 consists of 16 residues. Authors' data handling: There were no quality scores in the junction-only immunoSEQ sequences, so filtering differed. Clones were read by immunoSEQ multiplex PCR, and TCRdb kept only the in-frame ones, dropping some. V and J calls and clone size are copied from that table; D and trimming were computed from the DNA. The sample has about 1,500,000 clones, around 95% seen once; the top ten hold over 1%.

Sequencing input: naive CD4+ T cells sorted from blood. Subset defined: CD45RA+ positively selected. The TCR comes from a man aged 25 to 40 in good health. This chain connects TRBV5-4 to TRBJ2-5, with D perhaps matching TRBD1 (6 bases). In DNA form, the CDR3 reads TGTGCCAGCAGCTTGGGGCCTAGGACAGTCCAAGAGACCCAGTACTTC. Protein product: CASSLGPRTVQETQYF.